Listed below are T cell receptor beta chains from one sample, sequenced in a study of T cell responses to AZD1222 COVID-19 vaccine. Using immunoSEQ multiplex PCR, the repertoire was profiled, and TCRdb retains in-frame clones only, with some absent. The sample has 130,000 or so clones, 94% seen once; the top ten hold roughly 6.6%. This specimen consisted of peripheral blood, obtained on day 0 of AZD1222 vaccination. The receptors stem from an adult in good health. Both conserved end residues are part of each CDR3. D genes are given only for firm matches. Size is stated for part of the rows, as once, few or many counts, or as a class when the clone is expanded.

len	abundance	v_gene	d_gene	j_gene	CDR3aa	CDR3nt
11	.	TRBV7-8	.	TRBJ2-4	CASSLGNIQYF	TGTGCCAGCAGCTTAGGGAACATTCAGTACTTC
15	.	TRBV10-3	.	TRBJ2-2	CAISRSGPNTGELFF	TGTGCCATCAGTCGAAGCGGGCCGAACACCGGGGAGCTGTTTTTT
15	.	TRBV7-9	.	TRBJ2-7	CASSLGPRQDYEQYF	TGTGCCAGCAGCTTAGGCCCCCGACAAGACTACGAGCAGTACTTC
16	.	TRBV10-3	TRBD2	TRBJ2-2	CAIRGHGRADTGELFF	TGTGCCATCAGGGGCCACGGGAGGGCTGACACCGGGGAGCTGTTTTTT
19	.	TRBV18	TRBD2	TRBJ2-3	CASSTNAPGLAGSTDTQYF	TGTGCCAGCTCAACCAACGCCCCGGGACTAGCGGGAAGCACAGATACGCAGTATTTT
16	.	TRBV3-1/TRBV3-2	TRBD2	TRBJ2-1	CASSQPPGLVEYEQFF	TGTGCCAGCAGCCAACCTCCGGGACTAGTGGAATATGAGCAGTTCTTC
14	.	TRBV3-1/TRBV3-2	.	TRBJ1-5	CASSQNMGNQPQHF	TGTGCCAGCAGCCAAAATATGGGAAATCAGCCCCAGCATTTT
15	.	TRBV19	.	TRBJ2-3	CASAWGDSSLNTQYF	TGTGCCAGCGCCTGGGGCGATTCCTCGTTGAATACGCAGTATTTT
16	.	TRBV18	.	TRBJ2-7	CASSPSVSRDFYEQYF	TGTGCCAGCTCACCAAGTGTTTCGCGGGATTTCTACGAGCAGTACTTC
14	.	TRBV7-8	.	TRBJ2-1	CASSPQPGGNEQFF	TGTGCCAGCAGCCCACAACCTGGGGGCAATGAGCAGTTCTTC
16	.	TRBV7-7	.	TRBJ2-1	CASSSSDRFPYNEQFF	TGTGCCAGCAGCTCTTCAGACAGGTTTCCCTACAATGAGCAGTTCTTC
12	.	TRBV7-2	.	TRBJ1-5	CASSSQGRPQHF	TGTGCCAGCAGCTCCCAAGGGCGGCCCCAGCATTTT
16	.	TRBV7-2	.	TRBJ2-1	CASSLGSAASIYEQFF	TGTGCCAGCAGCTTAGGATCGGCCGCCTCCATATATGAGCAGTTCTTC
15	.	TRBV7-3	TRBD2	TRBJ2-1	CASSKTSGSINEQFF	TGTGCCAGCAGCAAGACTAGCGGGAGCATCAATGAGCAGTTCTTC
15	.	TRBV28	TRBD1	TRBJ1-4	CASSLAGGEKEQLFF	TGTGCCAGCAGTCTGGCAGGGGGCGAGAAAGAACAACTGTTTTTT
18	.	TRBV7-2	TRBD2	TRBJ2-2	CASSETQGLAGGTGELFF	TGTGCCAGCAGCGAGACGCAGGGGCTAGCGGGAGGCACCGGGGAGCTGTTTTTT
14	.	TRBV4-2	TRBD2	TRBJ2-5	CASSQETSGRSQYF	TGTGCCAGCAGCCAAGAAACTAGCGGGAGGAGCCAGTACTTC
16	.	TRBV30	.	TRBJ1-4	CACPQTQEALNEKLFF	TGTGCCTGCCCCCAAACCCAGGAGGCCCTTAATGAAAAACTGTTTTTT
13	.	TRBV6-5	TRBD2	TRBJ2-5	CASIRGGGETQYF	TGTGCCAGCATTCGGGGGGGAGGGGAGACCCAGTACTTC
14	.	TRBV7-9	.	TRBJ1-3	CASSFEGAGNTIYF	TGTGCCAGCAGCTTTGAGGGAGCTGGAAACACCATATATTTT
15	.	TRBV6-5	.	TRBJ1-1	CASSPQGTYRLEAFF	TGTGCCAGCAGTCCGCAAGGGACCTATCGTTTGGAAGCTTTCTTT
12	.	TRBV27	TRBD2	TRBJ2-1	CASSLQVSGEFF	TGTGCCAGCAGTTTACAGGTTAGCGGGGAGTTCTTC
16	once	TRBV15	.	TRBJ2-1	CATSRRDGSSYNEQFF	TGTGCCACCAGCAGGCGGGACGGCAGCTCCTACAATGAGCAGTTCTTC
17	.	TRBV4-3	TRBD1	TRBJ2-1	CASSQNTGTGKKNEQFF	TGCGCCAGCAGCCAAAATACCGGGACAGGGAAGAAGAATGAGCAGTTCTTC
10	.	TRBV5-1	.	TRBJ1-2	CASWINRFTF	TGCGCCAGTTGGATAAATCGTTTCACCTTC
15	.	TRBV10-3	.	TRBJ2-1	CAISELGGKYNEQFF	TGTGCCATCAGTGAGCTCGGCGGGAAATACAATGAGCAGTTCTTC
17	.	TRBV19	TRBD1	TRBJ1-6	CASSPRDRGRGNSPLHF	TGTGCCAGTAGTCCCCGAGACAGGGGCCGGGGGAATTCACCCCTCCACTTT
16	.	TRBV9	.	TRBJ1-5	CASSAGPGGGNQPQHF	TGTGCCAGCAGCGCCGGACCGGGGGGGGGCAATCAGCCCCAGCATTTT
19	.	TRBV23-1	TRBD2	TRBJ2-7	CASSHPTLYSGTSSYEQYF	TGCGCCAGCAGTCATCCCACCCTCTATAGCGGGACGAGCTCCTACGAGCAGTACTTC
13	.	TRBV11-2	.	TRBJ1-3	CASSQFPGNTIYF	TGTGCCAGCAGCCAATTCCCGGGAAACACCATATATTTT
14	.	TRBV6-5	TRBD2	TRBJ2-1	CASSYGTSGQGQFF	TGTGCCAGCAGTTATGGGACTAGCGGACAGGGGCAGTTCTTC
15	.	TRBV18	.	TRBJ1-1	CASSTGGGRNTEAFF	TGTGCCAGCTCAACCGGAGGGGGGCGGAACACTGAAGCTTTCTTT
12	.	TRBV27	.	TRBJ2-5	CASSLWVETQYF	TGTGCCAGCAGTTTATGGGTAGAGACCCAGTACTTC
17	.	TRBV18	.	TRBJ2-6	CASSPLLDAPGANVLTF	TGTGCCAGCTCACCTTTACTAGATGCCCCTGGGGCCAACGTCCTGACTTTC
13	.	TRBV19	.	TRBJ1-6	CASSIGPGSPLHF	TGTGCCAGTAGTATAGGTCCAGGGTCACCCCTCCACTTT
11	.	TRBV11-2	.	TRBJ2-1	CASTLFNEQFF	TGTGCCAGCACCCTATTCAATGAGCAGTTCTTC
13	.	TRBV6-2/TRBV6-3	.	TRBJ2-7	CASSYSRGYEQYF	TGTGCCAGCAGTTACTCTCGCGGCTACGAGCAGTACTTC
16	.	TRBV18	.	TRBJ1-6	CASSTLGAEVNSPLHF	TGTGCCAGCTCGACCTTAGGGGCAGAAGTTAATTCACCCCTCCACTTT
14	.	TRBV11-1	.	TRBJ1-4	CASSLQGQNEKLFF	TGTGCCAGCAGCTTACAAGGACAGAATGAAAAACTGTTTTTT
18	few	TRBV4-2	.	TRBJ2-1	CASSQVIIGPKSYNEQFF	TGTGCCAGCAGCCAAGTTATTATCGGACCTAAATCCTACAATGAGCAGTTCTTC
13	.	TRBV6-5	.	TRBJ1-1	CASETPGGSEAFF	TGTGCCAGCGAAACCCCCGGGGGCTCGGAAGCTTTCTTT
13	.	TRBV27	.	TRBJ2-3	CASRLGATDTQYF	TGTGCCAGCCGCCTCGGGGCCACAGATACGCAGTATTTT
14	.	TRBV3-1/TRBV3-2	TRBD1	TRBJ1-1	CASSPRDRGWEAFF	TGTGCCAGCAGCCCCCGGGACAGGGGGTGGGAAGCTTTCTTT
14	.	TRBV5-5	.	TRBJ1-2	CASSFRTMDSAGTF	TGTGCCAGCAGTTTTAGGACCATGGATTCTGCAGGAACCTTC
14	.	TRBV30	.	TRBJ2-5	CAWTDRTPQETQYF	TGTGCCTGGACCGACAGGACCCCCCAAGAGACCCAGTACTTC
15	.	TRBV5-5	.	TRBJ1-1	CASRGPRDEGTEAFF	TGTGCCAGCCGTGGACCGCGGGATGAGGGCACTGAAGCTTTCTTT
14	once	TRBV7-9	TRBD2	TRBJ2-1	CASSLKREDNEQFF	TGTGCCAGCAGCTTAAAGCGGGAGGATAATGAGCAGTTCTTC
13	.	TRBV5-1	.	TRBJ2-5	CASSLAFGETQYF	TGCGCCAGCAGCTTGGCCTTTGGGGAGACCCAGTACTTC